The 3 T cell receptor beta chains below were found in one sample sequenced in a study of T cell changes during pregnancy in multiple sclerosis. Here immunoSEQ multiplex PCR was the method, and the copy in TCRdb shows in-frame clones only, minus some. The table includes about 40,000 clones, approximately 94% detected once. Sample: CD4+ T cells from peripheral blood mononuclear cells, taken in the third trimester of pregnancy. Receptors were obtained from a female donor with multiple sclerosis, enrolled in a pregnancy study.

The V call is TRBV7-2, the J call TRBJ2-3; 8 positions agree with TRBD2. V trimming: 1 base; J trimming: 5 bases; junction bases outside the gene matches: 8. CDR1 is SGHTA and CDR2 is FQGNSA in the germline V gene. The length of the CDR3 is 16 residues. CDR3: CASSLGRGGREDTQYF. The CDR3 bases are TGTGCCAGCAGCTTAGGACGGGGGGGGCGAGAAGATACGCAGTATTTT.

V is TRBV9 and J is TRBJ1-2, with TRBD1 matching 8 bases. V lost 0 bases, J lost 4 bases, and 5 bases stayed unmatched. Germline CDR1 is SGDLS and CDR2 is YYNGEE. The CDR3 spans 15 residues. CDR3 sequence: CASSVESGGIYGYTF. The CDR3 DNA sequence: TGTGCCAGCAGCGTAGAGTCAGGGGGCATCTATGGCTACACCTTC. Drawing the rest from reference TRBV9 and TRBJ1-2, the complete variable domain is DSGVTQTPKHLITATGQRVTLRCSPRSGDLSVYWYQQSLDQGLQFLIQYYNGEERAKGNILERFSAQQFPDLHSELNLSSLELGDSALYFCASSVESGGIYGYTFGSGTRLTVV.

This clone was recorded a few times. The DNA of the CDR3 is TGTGCCAGCAGCGTAAGGGGGGGTTCAGATACGCAGTATTTT. Translation gives CASSVRGGSDTQYF. V is TRBV7-3 and J is TRBJ2-3; D possibly corresponds to TRBD2 (7 bases). Germline loops: CDR1 SGHTA, CDR2 FQGTGA. The CDR3 runs to 14 residues. Trimming stripped 5 bases from V and 4 bases from J, with 13 bases between.